The source of this T cell receptor (beta chain) is a study of T-cell memory formation after mild COVID-19 (dated by TCRdb to about 2021). Study-level background: TCR sequence clusters from the two donors were largely donor specific. Longitudinal TCRalpha and TCRbeta repertoire sequencing tracked T-cell clones expanding and contracting after mild COVID-19 in two donors. Two young, previously healthy adult volunteers made up the cohort, one male and one female.

The data were produced on an Illumina NovaSeq 6000. cDNA libraries for TCRalpha and TCRbeta were prepared by 5'RACE using constant-segment primers, with sample barcodes and unique molecular identifiers added. RNA was extracted from every sample with Trizol reagent. Library amplification was performed in two PCR steps, and a second sample barcode and Illumina TruSeq adapters were introduced in the second step. Sequencing of libraries was performed on an Illumina NovaSeq with 2 x 150 bp paired-end reads. As for how the authors treated the data: The reads were demultiplexed and collapsed into UMI-guided consensus sequences using migec v1.2.7. With mixcr v2.1.11, UMI consensuses were aligned to TRA and TRB V and J templates and assembled into clonotypes. Expanded or contracted clonotypes were those called significant by both edgeR and NoisET, with noise models trained on biological replicates. For edgeR calls, a false discovery rate-adjusted p below 0.01 and a log2 fold-change threshold of 1 were applied. As an exploratory analysis of dynamics, max-normalized trajectories of the 1000 most abundant clonotypes were examined by PCA with hierarchical clustering. Each responding clone was given a CD4 or CD8 phenotype based on the CD4+ and CD8+ repertoires, which had been sequenced separately. TCRdb passed the public sequencing reads through fastp at Q25 and MiXCR, retaining productive beta sequences. Records with the same CDR3 protein are collapsed into one entry carrying the most frequent genes and DNA. The authors' filters were not applied to this entry. A total of around 260,000 distinct CDR3 sequences appear in this sample, about a sixth of them only once. 22% of the sample is in the top ten clones.

Paper-wide results and their limitations: SARS-CoV-2 specificity was not confirmed for the second-wave clones peaking on day 37. Only a couple of mild cases were covered by the study, and larger cohorts that include severe cases with pre-infection samples were considered necessary. Contracting CD4+ clones were located mainly in the CM and EM memory subsets, whereas CD8+ clones were found to be enriched in EMRA. Clones contracting from day 15 to 85 had balanced CD4/CD8 phenotypes, while a second wave expanding from day 15 to 37 was biased towards CD4+. Some responding clones were found in pre-infection memory, which suggests that pre-existing cross-reactive memory T cells took part in the SARS-CoV-2 response.

Ficoll-Paque density gradient centrifugation was the method used to isolate PBMCs. V is clipped by 7 bases and J by 4 bases, and the sequence between their germline boundaries is 11 bases long. From the cysteine through the phenylalanine, the CDR3 covers 13 amino acids. Only the CDR3 region is kept as DNA, spanning 39 bases read in frame from base 1. CDR1 MNHEY and CDR2 SVGEGT are derived from the germline V gene. About this clonotype: The target of this receptor is not known. No base qualities exist here, and no much larger clone lies one base off it.

The chain links TRBV6-2 or TRBV6-3 with TRBJ2-1; TRBD1 could be the D gene, as 7 bases match. The sequencing sample was made of PBMCs or a T cell subset sorted from them (not recorded which). The receptor comes from a man aged 18-30 years who had mild COVID-19 (a few samples of this study predate the infection). The sample titles of this study are shuffled in the database, so cell type and time point are left out; the donor was told from shared clones. CDR3 protein: CASTGGPYNEQFF. Read as DNA, the sequence is TGTGCCAGCACAGGGGGGCCTTACAATGAGCAGTTCTTC.